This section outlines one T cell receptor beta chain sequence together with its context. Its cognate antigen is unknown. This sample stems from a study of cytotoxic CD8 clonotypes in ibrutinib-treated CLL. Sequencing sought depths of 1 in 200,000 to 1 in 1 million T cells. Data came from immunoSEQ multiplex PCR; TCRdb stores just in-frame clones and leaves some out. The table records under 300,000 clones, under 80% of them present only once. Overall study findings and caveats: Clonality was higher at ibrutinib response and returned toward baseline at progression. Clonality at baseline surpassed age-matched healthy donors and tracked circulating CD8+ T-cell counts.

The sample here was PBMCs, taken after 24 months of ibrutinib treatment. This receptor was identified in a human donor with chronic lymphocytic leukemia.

The CDR3, as DNA: TGTGCCAGCAGCTTGACAGGACTCGCTAACTATGGCTACACCTTC. Protein product: CASSLTGLANYGYTF. The rearrangement links TRBV5-6 to TRBJ1-2; a weak D match, TRBD1 (5 bases). Germline V gives CDR1 SGHDT, CDR2 YYEEEE. The CDR3 spans 15 residues. Trimming shortened V by 1 base and J by 0 bases, and 10 bases separated the two germline ends.